The rows below give T cell receptor beta chains drawn from one sample of a study of blood T cell repertoires in COVID-19. The assay was immunoSEQ multiplex PCR, and TCRdb's table has in-frame clones only and misses some. This table holds under 250,000 clones, 70% to 90% found once. Sequences were obtained from PBMCs or T cells enriched from blood (not recorded which). These receptors were taken from a man aged 30 to 39 who had recovered from COVID-19. Each CDR3 is given with its conserved first and last residue. The order of the fields is J gene, D gene, V gene, clone size, CDR3 protein, CDR3 DNA. The D gene is left open where the match is weak. Size is omitted from some rows. Given values are once, few, many or a class for expanded clones.

J gene: TRBJ2-7; D gene: TRBD2; V gene: TRBV27; clone size: .; CDR3 protein: CASNGGTSAPYEQYF; CDR3 DNA: TGTGCCAGCAACGGGGGGACTAGTGCCCCATACGAGCAGTACTTC
J gene: TRBJ2-7; D gene: TRBD2; V gene: TRBV4-1; clone size: .; CDR3 protein: CASSQDRLAGGAEQYF; CDR3 DNA: TGCGCCAGCAGCCAAGATCGACTAGCGGGGGGTGCCGAGCAGTACTTC
J gene: TRBJ1-1; D gene: TRBD1; V gene: TRBV5-1; clone size: .; CDR3 protein: CASSYQGGTEAFF; CDR3 DNA: TGCGCCAGCAGCTATCAGGGGGGTACTGAAGCTTTCTTT
J gene: TRBJ1-3; D gene: .; V gene: TRBV28; clone size: .; CDR3 protein: CASSSGPGTGNTIYF; CDR3 DNA: TGTGCCAGCAGTTCCGGACCGGGGACTGGAAACACCATATATTTT
J gene: TRBJ1-2; D gene: TRBD1; V gene: TRBV30; clone size: .; CDR3 protein: CAWSGYRGRRTYGYTF; CDR3 DNA: TGTGCCTGGAGTGGTTACAGGGGGCGCCGGACCTATGGCTACACCTTC
J gene: TRBJ2-1; D gene: .; V gene: TRBV3-1/TRBV3-2; clone size: .; CDR3 protein: CASSLTGAKVEQFF; CDR3 DNA: TGTGCCAGCAGCCTCACGGGAGCAAAGGTTGAGCAGTTCTTC
J gene: TRBJ2-7; D gene: TRBD2; V gene: TRBV27; clone size: .; CDR3 protein: CASSLGTLAGGPHEQYF; CDR3 DNA: TGTGCCAGCAGTTTGGGGACTCTAGCGGGAGGGCCCCACGAGCAGTACTTC
J gene: TRBJ1-2; D gene: TRBD1; V gene: TRBV13; clone size: .; CDR3 protein: CASSLTQGSYGYTF; CDR3 DNA: TGTGCCAGCAGCTTAACACAGGGGTCCTATGGCTACACCTTC
J gene: TRBJ2-3; D gene: .; V gene: TRBV21-1; clone size: .; CDR3 protein: CASGAGQPRGLAGGTITDTQYF; CDR3 DNA: TGTGCCAGCGGAGCGGGACAGCCGAGAGGACTAGCGGGGGGGACTATCACAGATACGCAGTATTTT
J gene: TRBJ1-5; D gene: TRBD1; V gene: TRBV19; clone size: .; CDR3 protein: CASKETGAGNQPQHF; CDR3 DNA: TGTGCCAGTAAGGAGACAGGGGCGGGCAATCAGCCCCAGCATTTT
J gene: TRBJ1-1; D gene: TRBD1; V gene: TRBV5-4; clone size: .; CDR3 protein: CASSGAPDRDAEAFF; CDR3 DNA: TGTGCCAGCAGCGGGGCCCCCGACAGGGATGCTGAAGCTTTCTTT
J gene: TRBJ2-2; D gene: .; V gene: TRBV6-2/TRBV6-3; clone size: few; CDR3 protein: CASSPLGRVGTGELFF; CDR3 DNA: TGTGCCAGCAGTCCGCTTGGGCGCGTCGGCACCGGGGAGCTGTTTTTT
J gene: TRBJ2-1; D gene: .; V gene: TRBV6-5; clone size: .; CDR3 protein: CASSYGRTEPRFF; CDR3 DNA: TGTGCCAGCAGTTACGGGCGGACAGAACCCAGGTTCTTC
J gene: TRBJ2-5; D gene: .; V gene: TRBV7-2; clone size: once; CDR3 protein: CASSLGNQETQYF; CDR3 DNA: TGTGCCAGCAGCTTAGGTAACCAAGAGACCCAGTACTTC
J gene: TRBJ2-1; D gene: TRBD1; V gene: TRBV5-4; clone size: .; CDR3 protein: CASSLGGQSSYNEQFF; CDR3 DNA: TGTGCCAGCAGCTTGGGGGGACAGAGCTCCTACAATGAGCAGTTCTTC
J gene: TRBJ1-2; D gene: TRBD1; V gene: TRBV28; clone size: once; CDR3 protein: CASSSDRAGLYYGYTF; CDR3 DNA: TGTGCCAGCAGCTCGGACAGGGCAGGGCTATACTATGGCTACACCTTC
J gene: TRBJ1-2; D gene: TRBD1; V gene: TRBV6-6; clone size: .; CDR3 protein: CASSRQGGGYTF; CDR3 DNA: TGTGCCAGCAGTAGACAGGGTGGCGGCTACACCTTC
J gene: TRBJ1-2; D gene: TRBD1; V gene: TRBV6-5; clone size: .; CDR3 protein: CATSGTGHYGYTF; CDR3 DNA: TGTGCCACATCCGGGACAGGGCACTATGGCTACACCTTC
J gene: TRBJ2-6; D gene: TRBD2; V gene: TRBV6-5; clone size: once; CDR3 protein: CASSPGGAGANVLTF; CDR3 DNA: TGTGCCAGCAGCCCGGGGGGAGCGGGGGCCAACGTCCTGACTTTC
J gene: TRBJ1-5; D gene: .; V gene: TRBV11-2; clone size: .; CDR3 protein: CASSPVTGQPQHF; CDR3 DNA: TGTGCCAGCAGCCCCGTTACCGGTCAGCCCCAGCATTTT
J gene: TRBJ2-5; D gene: .; V gene: TRBV7-2; clone size: .; CDR3 protein: CASSSPGYQETQYF; CDR3 DNA: TGTGCCAGCAGCTCCCCAGGATACCAAGAGACCCAGTACTTC
J gene: TRBJ2-1; D gene: .; V gene: TRBV25-1; clone size: .; CDR3 protein: CASRVTGGSSYNEQFF; CDR3 DNA: TGTGCCAGCAGGGTTACGGGGGGCAGTTCCTACAATGAGCAGTTCTTC
J gene: TRBJ1-6; D gene: TRBD1; V gene: TRBV3-1/TRBV3-2; clone size: .; CDR3 protein: CASSQENIWQGANSPLHF; CDR3 DNA: TGTGCCAGCAGCCAAGAGAACATTTGGCAGGGGGCAAATTCACCCCTCCACTTT
J gene: TRBJ2-3; D gene: TRBD2; V gene: TRBV4-1; clone size: .; CDR3 protein: CASSQEGLAGGTDTQYF; CDR3 DNA: TGCGCCAGCAGCCAAGAAGGGCTAGCGGGGGGCACAGATACGCAGTATTTT
J gene: TRBJ1-1; D gene: TRBD1; V gene: TRBV5-1; clone size: .; CDR3 protein: CASRTGTMNTEAFF; CDR3 DNA: TGCGCCAGCAGGACAGGGACCATGAACACTGAAGCTTTCTTT
J gene: TRBJ2-2; D gene: .; V gene: TRBV7-9; clone size: .; CDR3 protein: CASSPSLALDTGELFF; CDR3 DNA: TGTGCCAGCAGCCCATCCCTCGCGTTGGACACCGGGGAGCTGTTTTTT
J gene: TRBJ2-1; D gene: TRBD1; V gene: TRBV5-1; clone size: .; CDR3 protein: CASSPGQELGEQFF; CDR3 DNA: TGCGCCAGCAGCCCCGGACAGGAGTTAGGTGAGCAGTTCTTC
J gene: TRBJ2-5; D gene: .; V gene: TRBV3-1/TRBV3-2; clone size: .; CDR3 protein: CASSRTESLGTQYF; CDR3 DNA: TGTGCCAGCAGTAGGACAGAGAGCTTGGGGACCCAGTACTTC
J gene: TRBJ1-2; D gene: .; V gene: TRBV30; clone size: .; CDR3 protein: CAWGGPANYGYTF; CDR3 DNA: TGTGCCTGGGGGGGGCCTGCTAACTATGGCTACACCTTC
J gene: TRBJ1-1; D gene: TRBD1; V gene: TRBV6-5; clone size: .; CDR3 protein: CASSWDRLNTEAFF; CDR3 DNA: TGTGCCAGCAGTTGGGACAGGCTGAACACTGAAGCTTTCTTT
J gene: TRBJ2-3; D gene: .; V gene: TRBV27; clone size: .; CDR3 protein: CASSFWAPPSTDTQYF; CDR3 DNA: TGTGCCAGCAGTTTTTGGGCGCCACCTAGCACAGATACGCAGTATTTT
J gene: TRBJ2-1; D gene: TRBD2; V gene: TRBV9; clone size: .; CDR3 protein: CASSVGPSGAYNEQFF; CDR3 DNA: TGTGCCAGCAGCGTGGGACCTAGCGGGGCCTACAATGAGCAGTTCTTC
J gene: TRBJ1-2; D gene: TRBD1; V gene: TRBV6-2/TRBV6-3; clone size: .; CDR3 protein: CASSSGTVYGYTF; CDR3 DNA: TGTGCCAGCAGCTCTGGGACAGTCTATGGCTACACCTTC
J gene: TRBJ2-2; D gene: .; V gene: TRBV2; clone size: .; CDR3 protein: CASSNSGYRAGELFF; CDR3 DNA: TGTGCCAGCAGTAATTCGGGGTATCGGGCCGGGGAGCTGTTTTTT
J gene: TRBJ2-7; D gene: TRBD1; V gene: TRBV6-5; clone size: .; CDR3 protein: CASTRTGDDPYEQYF; CDR3 DNA: TGTGCCAGCACCCGGACAGGGGACGACCCCTACGAGCAGTACTTC
J gene: TRBJ2-7; D gene: TRBD1; V gene: TRBV2; clone size: .; CDR3 protein: CATDRVPFGEQYF; CDR3 DNA: TGTGCCACCGACAGGGTCCCCTTTGGCGAGCAGTACTTC
J gene: TRBJ1-1; D gene: .; V gene: TRBV19; clone size: .; CDR3 protein: CASSIEGRVGEAFF; CDR3 DNA: TGTGCCAGTAGTATAGAGGGCAGGGTCGGTGAAGCTTTCTTT
J gene: TRBJ1-3; D gene: TRBD1; V gene: TRBV27; clone size: .; CDR3 protein: CASSETGSGNTIYF; CDR3 DNA: TGTGCCAGCAGTGAGACAGGGTCTGGAAACACCATATATTTT
J gene: TRBJ1-2; D gene: TRBD1; V gene: TRBV27; clone size: .; CDR3 protein: CASSRQGALGNYGYTF; CDR3 DNA: TGTGCCAGCAGTCGACAGGGGGCGCTGGGAAACTATGGCTACACCTTC
J gene: TRBJ1-1; D gene: TRBD1; V gene: TRBV9; clone size: .; CDR3 protein: CASSVSGGTEAFF; CDR3 DNA: TGTGCCAGCAGCGTGTCAGGGGGGACTGAAGCTTTCTTT
J gene: TRBJ1-3; D gene: .; V gene: TRBV5-8; clone size: .; CDR3 protein: CASSLRTGLGGNTIYF; CDR3 DNA: TGTGCCAGCAGCTTAAGAACAGGGCTTGGCGGAAACACCATATATTTT
J gene: TRBJ1-6; D gene: TRBD1; V gene: TRBV12-3/TRBV12-4; clone size: .; CDR3 protein: CASSSVQGGTLHF; CDR3 DNA: TGTGCCAGCAGTTCGGTCCAGGGGGGAACCCTCCACTTT
J gene: TRBJ2-7; D gene: TRBD1; V gene: TRBV29-1; clone size: .; CDR3 protein: CSVLGAGGQGYEQYF; CDR3 DNA: TGCAGCGTTTTGGGTGCAGGGGGACAGGGCTACGAGCAGTACTTC
J gene: TRBJ2-7; D gene: .; V gene: TRBV28; clone size: .; CDR3 protein: CASTTVGGRMSSYEQYF; CDR3 DNA: TGTGCCAGCACCACAGTAGGGGGACGGATGAGCTCCTACGAGCAGTACTTC
J gene: TRBJ1-1; D gene: TRBD1; V gene: TRBV27; clone size: .; CDR3 protein: CASSPMGQANTEAFF; CDR3 DNA: TGTGCCAGCAGTCCGATGGGACAGGCGAACACTGAAGCTTTCTTT
J gene: TRBJ2-2; D gene: .; V gene: TRBV7-9; clone size: .; CDR3 protein: CASRLDTNTGELFF; CDR3 DNA: TGTGCCAGCAGGTTGGACACCAACACCGGGGAGCTGTTTTTT
J gene: TRBJ2-7; D gene: TRBD1; V gene: TRBV28; clone size: .; CDR3 protein: CASLGRQGSYEQYF; CDR3 DNA: TGTGCCAGCCTGGGGAGACAGGGCTCCTACGAGCAGTACTTC
J gene: TRBJ1-1; D gene: TRBD1; V gene: TRBV5-6; clone size: .; CDR3 protein: CASSLVGTGANTEAFF; CDR3 DNA: TGTGCCAGCAGCCTGGTGGGGACAGGGGCGAACACTGAAGCTTTCTTT
J gene: TRBJ2-2; D gene: .; V gene: TRBV7-6; clone size: .; CDR3 protein: CASSQTETNTGELFF; CDR3 DNA: TGTGCCAGCAGCCAAACCGAGACTAACACCGGGGAGCTGTTTTTT
J gene: TRBJ2-2; D gene: TRBD1; V gene: TRBV12-5; clone size: .; CDR3 protein: CASGLDRGTGELFF; CDR3 DNA: TGTGCTAGTGGTTTGGACAGGGGCACCGGGGAGCTGTTTTTT
J gene: TRBJ2-1; D gene: TRBD2; V gene: TRBV5-1; clone size: .; CDR3 protein: CASSLGTSGKSSYNEQFF; CDR3 DNA: TGCGCCAGCAGCTTGGGAACTAGCGGTAAGAGCTCCTACAATGAGCAGTTCTTC
J gene: TRBJ2-7; D gene: .; V gene: TRBV19; clone size: .; CDR3 protein: CASSISDRSTYEQYF; CDR3 DNA: TGTGCCAGTAGTATTTCGGACAGATCTACCTACGAGCAGTACTTC
J gene: TRBJ2-7; D gene: TRBD1; V gene: TRBV28; clone size: .; CDR3 protein: CASSSSGTGLYEQYF; CDR3 DNA: TGTGCCAGCAGTTCTTCTGGGACAGGGCTTTACGAGCAGTACTTC
J gene: TRBJ2-7; D gene: TRBD1; V gene: TRBV5-1; clone size: .; CDR3 protein: CASSPLGVQTRQGGSYEQYF; CDR3 DNA: TGCGCCAGCAGCCCCTTGGGGGTCCAAACCCGACAGGGGGGATCCTACGAGCAGTACTTC
J gene: TRBJ2-7; D gene: .; V gene: TRBV5-4; clone size: .; CDR3 protein: CASSLGGPSAKFYEQYF; CDR3 DNA: TGTGCCAGCAGCTTGGGAGGGCCTTCGGCAAAATTTTACGAGCAGTACTTC
J gene: TRBJ2-1; D gene: TRBD1; V gene: TRBV19; clone size: .; CDR3 protein: CASSLGQDYNEQFF; CDR3 DNA: TGTGCCAGTAGCCTGGGACAGGACTACAATGAGCAGTTCTTC
J gene: TRBJ1-1; D gene: .; V gene: TRBV28; clone size: few; CDR3 protein: CASIAAVETEAFF; CDR3 DNA: TGTGCCAGCATTGCGGCAGTTGAGACTGAAGCTTTCTTT
J gene: TRBJ2-7; D gene: TRBD1; V gene: TRBV7-2; clone size: .; CDR3 protein: CASSLQGAYEQYF; CDR3 DNA: TGTGCCAGCAGCTTGCAGGGGGCCTACGAGCAGTACTTC
J gene: TRBJ1-2; D gene: TRBD1; V gene: TRBV10-3; clone size: .; CDR3 protein: CATKTGQNYGYTF; CDR3 DNA: TGTGCCACCAAGACAGGGCAAAACTATGGCTACACCTTC